This TCR beta chain was identified in a study of STAT5B mutations in CD4+ large granular lymphocyte leukemia. Looking at the study overall: Among healthy donors, a particular HLA allele went with more CDR3 'QG' motifs.

Some clones are missing from TCRdb's copy, which holds only in-frame ones; the method was immunoSEQ multiplex PCR. The sample includes about 46,000 clones, around 82% of them seen just once. CDR1 and CDR2 from the germline V gene are MNHNS and SASEGT. V lost 6 bases, J lost 3 bases, and 12 bases lay in between. The CDR3 loop spans 14 amino acids. Study-level findings and limits: Main leukemic clonotypes were patient-specific, but about 25% appeared at low frequency elsewhere. Patient CD4-sorted repertoires stayed more clonal than healthy ones after leukemic-clone removal. Compared with healthy controls (2/35), patient top clones favored TRBV06 (8/27).

As regards this clone: Its specificity is not known.

V is TRBV6-1 and J is TRBJ1-5, with unresolved D. The sample consisted of CD4+ T cells from blood buffy coats. This TCR derives from a human donor in good health. CDR3 bases: TGTGCCAGCAGCATCGGGGTGACCAATCAGCCCCAGCATTTT. This sequence encodes CASSIGVTNQPQHF.